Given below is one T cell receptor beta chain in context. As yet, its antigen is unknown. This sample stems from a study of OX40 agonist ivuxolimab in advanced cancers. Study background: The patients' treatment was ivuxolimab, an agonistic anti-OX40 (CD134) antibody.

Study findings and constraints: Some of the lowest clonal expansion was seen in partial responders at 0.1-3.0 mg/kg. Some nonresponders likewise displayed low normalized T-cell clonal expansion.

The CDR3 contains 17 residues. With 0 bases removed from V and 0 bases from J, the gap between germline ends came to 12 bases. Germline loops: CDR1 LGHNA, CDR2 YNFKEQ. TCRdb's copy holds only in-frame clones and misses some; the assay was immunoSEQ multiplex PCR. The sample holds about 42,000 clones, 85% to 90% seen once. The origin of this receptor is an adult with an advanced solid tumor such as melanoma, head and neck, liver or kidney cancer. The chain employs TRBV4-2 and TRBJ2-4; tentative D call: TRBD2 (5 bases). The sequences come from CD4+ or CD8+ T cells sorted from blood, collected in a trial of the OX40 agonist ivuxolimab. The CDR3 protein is CASSQDEGRLAKNIQYF. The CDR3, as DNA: TGTGCCAGCAGCCAAGACGAGGGCAGATTAGCCAAAAACATTCAGTACTTC.